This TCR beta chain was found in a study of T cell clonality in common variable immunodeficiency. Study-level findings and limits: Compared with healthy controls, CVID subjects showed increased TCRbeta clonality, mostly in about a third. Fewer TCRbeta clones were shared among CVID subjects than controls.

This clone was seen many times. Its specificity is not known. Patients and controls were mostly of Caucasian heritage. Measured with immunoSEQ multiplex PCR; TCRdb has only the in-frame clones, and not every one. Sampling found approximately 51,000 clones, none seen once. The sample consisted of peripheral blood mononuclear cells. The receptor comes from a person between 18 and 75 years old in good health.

CDR3: CSVEDRLGSPTDTQYF. The part of the CDR3 DNA that was read is TGCAGCGTTGAAGATAGGTTAGGGTCCCCCACAGATACG. This chain connects TRBV29-1 to TRBJ2-3; D remains unclear. The observed sequence ends 3 residues before the CDR3 terminus, with the missing tail filled in from the germline J gene. The V gene's germline CDR1 is SQVTM and CDR2 ANQGSEA. CDR3 size: 16 residues. The V end was cut by 0 bases, the J end by 2 bases, with 15 bases between.